What follows are 18 T cell receptor beta chains derived from one specimen sequenced in a study of blood T cells in healthy people across ages. For the second PCR, which ran for 7 to 11 cycles, a sample-barcoded 5' primer and a J-beta primer mix were used. TCRdb re-called the 5' RACE reads with MiXCR, one entry per CDR3 protein. The table has around 990,000 distinct CDR3 sequences, 30% to 40% seen once; the top ten hold roughly 14%. Sequencing was carried out using blood. The receptors derive from a man younger than 35 in good health.

This rearrangement joins TRBV28 to TRBJ2-4; no clear D. CDR1 and CDR2 from the germline V gene are MDHEN and SYDVKM. The CDR3 contains 15 residues. V shed 6 bases and J shed 1 base, with 13 bases lying between them. The CDR3 region has the DNA TGTGCCAGCAGCCCACAACAGCTGGCCAAAAACATTCAGTACTTC. Amino acids: CASSPQQLAKNIQYF. The full variable domain, in which reference TRBV28 and TRBJ2-4 provide the parts outside the CDR3, is DVKVTQSSRYLVKRTGEKVFLECVQDMDHENMFWYRQDPGLGLRLIYFSYDVKMKEKGDIPEGYSVSREKKERFSLILESASTNQTSMYLCASSPQQLAKNIQYFGAGTRLSVL.

The gene calls are TRBV29-1 and TRBJ2-7; the D is unclear. The germline V and J ends were trimmed by 0 bases and 1 base, with 7 bases remaining between them. The CDR3 has 13 residues. Germline-derived CDR1 and CDR2 are SQVTM and ANQGSEA. The CDR3 DNA sequence: TGCAGCGTTGAAGAGGGCCCTTCCTACGAGCAGTACTTC. It is translated as CSVEEGPSYEQYF.

The rearrangement joins TRBV7-2 to TRBJ2-7; the D call may be TRBD1 or TRBD2 (7 bases each). CDR3 length equals 15 residues. Germline V gene sequence: CDR1 SGHTA, CDR2 FQGNSA. Deletions cut 8 bases from V and 7 bases from J, with 24 bases between. DNA for the CDR3: TGTGCCAGCTCAGGGGGGGTGACCTCCTACAATGAGCAGTACTTC. Its protein product is CASSGGVTSYNEQYF.

About this clonotype: Sequence at one end of the junction differs from germline and may be a read error. The chain employs TRBV5-1 and TRBJ1-1; D ambiguous. CDR3 length: 13 amino acids. Germline V CDR1 and CDR2: SGHRS, YFSETQ. CDR3 in amino acids: CASAPFENAEAFF. CDR3 DNA sequence: TGCGCCAGCGCCCCCTTTGAGAACGCTGAAGCTTTCTTT.

This clonotype was seen many times. The chain recombines TRBV20-1 with TRBJ1-4; 12 bases map to TRBD1. The CDR3 runs 18 residues. Germline V gene sequence: CDR1 DFQATT, CDR2 SNEGSKA (reference sequence). With V trimmed by 5 bases and J by 5 bases, 15 bases remained unmatched. This CDR3 reads CSARTPGTGGSLNEKLFF. CDR3 sequence (DNA): TGCAGTGCTCGCACTCCCGGGACAGGGGGCTCCTTAAATGAAAAACTGTTTTTT.

The chain recombines TRBV2 with TRBJ2-3; D may match TRBD1 or TRBD2 (5 bases each). CDR1 and CDR2 from the germline V gene are SNHLY and FYNNEI. Trimming removed 7 bases from V and 3 bases from J, with 11 bases in between. The CDR3 extends over 13 amino acids. This CDR3 reads CASITGRTDTQYF. Here the CDR3 DNA reads TGTGCCAGCATCACGGGGCGAACAGATACGCAGTATTTT.

V is TRBV3-1 and J is TRBJ1-1; D is undetermined. Between the trimmed V and J ends, which lost 1 base and 0 bases, there was a span of 18 bases. This CDR3 region has 18 residues. From germline, CDR1 is LGHDT and CDR2 YNNKEL (reference sequence). As DNA, the CDR3 is TGTGCCAGCAGCCAAGTCCGGGTTCGACATGGTTTGAACACTGAAGCTTTCTTT. It yields the protein CASSQVRVRHGLNTEAFF.

On this clonotype itself: Being one base from a much bigger clone, this may be a read error. The chain carries TRBV20-1 and TRBJ2-5, with 8 positions matching TRBD2. Per germline, CDR1 DFQATT and CDR2 SNEGSKA (reference sequence). The CDR3 length is 13 residues. The ends lost 3 bases at V and 11 bases at J; junction bases unmatched: 11. CDR3 DNA: TGCAGTGCTAGCGGGGGGGCGGGCAATGAGCAGTACTTC. It encodes CSASGGAGNEQYF.

The chain couples TRBV28 to TRBJ2-5; the match to TRBD1 covers 9 bases. Germline V CDR1 and CDR2: MDHEN, SYDVKM. V shed 4 bases, J shed 2 bases, and the junction held 8 bases outside the gene matches. The CDR3 contains 16 residues. CDR3 loop: CASSSSPGQGQETQYF. The CDR3 coding sequence is TGTGCCAGCAGTTCATCCCCTGGACAGGGGCAAGAGACCCAGTACTTC. The full variable domain, its missing parts supplied by reference TRBV28 and TRBJ2-5, is DVKVTQSSRYLVKRTGEKVFLECVQDMDHENMFWYRQDPGLGLRLIYFSYDVKMKEKGDIPEGYSVSREKKERFSLILESASTNQTSMYLCASSSSPGQGQETQYFGPGTRLLVL.

This clonotype was found a few times. The J gene is TRBJ1-1, the V gene TRBV2; no reliable D call. The CDR3 has 12 amino acids. Trimming pared 10 bases from V and 0 bases from J, leaving 9 bases between. CDR1 and CDR2 (germline): SNHLY, FYNNEI. The CDR3 DNA is TGTGCCACCGACACCTTGAACACTGAAGCTTTCTTT. Amino acids: CATDTLNTEAFF.

With regard to this clonotype: A much larger clone differs by one base, so this may be a read error. As DNA, the CDR3 is TGCAGCGGACGTCCGGAAGACCAAGAGACCCGGTACTTC. The encoded protein is CSGRPEDQETRYF. The chain has TRBV29-1 and TRBJ2-7; D gene ambiguous. The CDR3 sequence is 13 residues long. Germline CDR1 reads SQVTM; CDR2 reads ANQGSEA. Trimming stripped 7 bases from V and 12 bases from J, with 25 bases between.

This sequence joins TRBV2 and TRBJ1-4; TRBD1 is a possible D gene (5 bases). This CDR3 comprises 14 residues. The germline gives CDR1 SNHLY, CDR2 FYNNEI. V lost 7 bases to trimming and J lost 5 bases, with 14 bases between them. DNA for the CDR3: TGTGCCAGCAACCAGGTCGGGGGGAATGAAAAACTGTTTTTT. It is translated as CASNQVGGNEKLFF.

This clonotype was seen only a few times. CDR3 nucleotide sequence: TGCGCCAGCAGCCATTTAGGACTGTCCAATGAGCAGTTCTTC. Residues: CASSHLGLSNEQFF. The chain is built from TRBV4-3 and TRBJ2-1; possible D gene TRBD2, 5 bases. CDR1 is LGHNA, CDR2 YSLEER, per germline. Trimming took 3 bases from V and 6 from J, leaving 12 bases between them. The CDR3 is made up of 14 amino acids.

In this sample, this clonotype turned up a few times. This chain uses TRBV20-1 with TRBJ1-2, with 10 bases fitting TRBD1. The CDR3 extends over 17 amino acids. Germline V gene sequence: CDR1 DFQATT, CDR2 SNEGSKA (reference sequence). V was pared by 2 bases and J by 2 bases, with 11 bases of the junction left unmatched. In DNA form, the CDR3 reads TGCAGTGCTAGAATGGGACAGGGGATTAAAGGGAACTATGGCTACACCTTC. Protein sequence: CSARMGQGIKGNYGYTF.

The CDR3 DNA sequence: TGCGCCAGCAGCACACTGGTGCCAGATACGCAGTATTTT. Its protein product is CASSTLVPDTQYF. V is TRBV5-1 and J is TRBJ2-3; no clear D gene. The CDR3 extends over 13 amino acids. V lost 4 bases and J 4 bases, leaving 10 bases between the germline ends. Germline assignment: CDR1 SGHRS and CDR2 YFSETQ.

The V call is TRBV20-1, the J call TRBJ1-2; no clear D. Germline CDR1 is DFQATT and CDR2 is SNEGSKA (reference sequence). Trimming shortened V by 3 bases and J by 0 bases, and 11 bases separated the two germline ends. The CDR3 has 14 amino acids. The CDR3 sequence is CSARVVQANYGYTF. The CDR3 DNA follows: TGCAGTGCTAGGGTCGTGCAAGCTAACTATGGCTACACCTTC.

The chain carries TRBV24-1 and TRBJ2-5; no definite D call. CDR1 and CDR2 (germline): KGHDR, SFDVKD. The CDR3 covers 13 residues. With 4 bases removed from V and 5 bases from J, the gap between germline ends came to 10 bases. The CDR3 region has the DNA TGTGCCACCAGTGACCGGTCATTCGAGACCCAGTACTTC. Protein sequence: CATSDRSFETQYF.

This clonotype has at least ten counts. The CDR3 is CASSQDRGNQPQHF. The CDR3 DNA sequence: TGCGCCAGCAGCCAAGATAGGGGAAATCAGCCCCAGCATTTT. This chain joins TRBV4-3 and TRBJ1-5; possibly TRBD1 for D (5 bases). Trimming cost V 0 bases and J 4 bases, with 7 bases left between them. Germline CDR1 and CDR2: LGHNA and YSLEER. CDR3 length: 14 amino acids.